Listed below are T cell receptor beta chains from one sample, sequenced in a study of chemoradiotherapy in HPV16-positive cancers. Generated by immunoSEQ multiplex PCR, the TCRdb table keeps only in-frame clones and is missing some. The sample includes approximately 12,000 clones, roughly 73% of them seen just once. Sampling was performed from a patient who underwent chemoradiotherapy. Receptor source: a human donor with HPV-associated anogenital cancer. CDR3s include the opening cysteine and the closing phenylalanine or tryptophan. Fields, in order: clone size, D gene, J gene, V gene, CDR3 DNA, CDR3 protein. A D gene is named only where the DNA matches it firmly. Not all rows give a size; the values are once, few, many and, for expanded clones, a class.

. | TRBD1 | TRBJ2-2 | TRBV11-2 | TGTGCCAGCAGCTTAGATAGGGGGCAGCCCAACACCGGGGAGCTGTTTTTT | CASSLDRGQPNTGELFF
. | . | TRBJ1-1 | TRBV6-5 | TGTGCCAGCAGTCCCCCGGTTTACGGAGGGACTGAAGCTTTCTTT | CASSPPVYGGTEAFF
. | TRBD2 | TRBJ2-2 | TRBV14 | TGTGCCAGCAGCCAAGTTCGAAATCCCGAGGGACTAGCGGGAGCCCGAGGAAGGACCGGGGAGCTGTTTTTT | CASSQVRNPEGLAGARGRTGELFF
. | TRBD2 | TRBJ2-1 | TRBV7-6 | TGTGCCAGCAGCTTAGAGGCTAGCGGATACAATGAGCAGTTCTTC | CASSLEASGYNEQFF
. | . | TRBJ2-2 | TRBV11-1 | TGTGCCAGCAGCTTACAGGGCCCCGGGGAGCTGTTTTTT | CASSLQGPGELFF
. | . | TRBJ1-4 | TRBV27 | TGTGCCAGCAGTTCCAACCGGGACTTCACTAATGAAAAACTGTTTTTT | CASSSNRDFTNEKLFF
. | . | TRBJ1-1 | TRBV14 | TGTGCCAGCAGCCAAGGGGGGCGGGGACGTGAAGCTTTCTTT | CASSQGGRGREAFF
. | . | TRBJ2-3 | TRBV7-2 | TGTGCCAGCAGGTCTGGGGAACTCAGCACAGATACGCAGTATTTT | CASRSGELSTDTQYF
. | TRBD1 | TRBJ2-2 | TRBV27 | TGTGCCAGCAAAAGGGACAGTTTGAACACCGGGGAGCTGTTTTTT | CASKRDSLNTGELFF
. | . | TRBJ2-3 | TRBV27 | TGTGCCAGCAGTTGGAGTATTAGCACAGATACGCAGTATTTT | CASSWSISTDTQYF
few | . | TRBJ1-2 | TRBV19 | TGTGCCAGTAGTAGGGACCATAACTATGGCTACACCTTC | CASSRDHNYGYTF
. | . | TRBJ2-5 | TRBV11-3 | TGTGCCAGCAGCTTATCTTCCACCCAAGAGACCCAGTACTTC | CASSLSSTQETQYF
. | . | TRBJ1-1 | TRBV5-1 | TGCGCCAGCAGCTTGGGGGTAGACACTGAAGCTTTCTTT | CASSLGVDTEAFF
. | . | TRBJ2-3 | TRBV7-2 | TGTGCCAGCAGCTTATCAGCGGCAGTAAGCACAGATACGCAGTATTTT | CASSLSAAVSTDTQYF
. | . | TRBJ2-4 | TRBV11-2 | TGTGCCAGCTCGAGGTTCGACAAAAACATTCAGTACTTC | CASSRFDKNIQYF
. | . | TRBJ2-7 | TRBV4-1 | TGCGCCAGCAGCCAAGATTCGGTGGGGCTGTCCTACGAGCAGTACTTC | CASSQDSVGLSYEQYF
. | . | TRBJ2-5 | TRBV11-3 | TGTGCCAGCAGCTTAGTGGAACAAGAGACCCAGTACTTC | CASSLVEQETQYF
. | TRBD2 | TRBJ2-7 | TRBV4-1 | TGCGCCAGCAGCCCCTGGGGGGGACGAACGTTCTCCTACGAGCAGTACTTC | CASSPWGGRTFSYEQYF
. | TRBD1 | TRBJ1-1 | TRBV10-3 | TGTGCCATCAGTCGACAGGGTGACATGAACACTGAAGCTTTCTTT | CAISRQGDMNTEAFF
. | TRBD1 | TRBJ1-2 | TRBV6-5 | TGTGCCAGCAGTTACTTTCAGGGGGGCTATGGCTACACCTTC | CASSYFQGGYGYTF
few | . | TRBJ1-3 | TRBV7-9 | TGTGCCAGCAGCTTATCGTCGCGGGGGAATTCTGGAAACACCATATATTTT | CASSLSSRGNSGNTIYF
. | TRBD1 | TRBJ1-3 | TRBV2 | TGTGCCAGCATCACGGGGACAGGGACCCGATCTGGAAACACCATATATTTT | CASITGTGTRSGNTIYF
. | . | TRBJ2-2 | TRBV19 | TGTGCCAGTAGTTTCCGGGACTTTCACACCGGGGAGCTGTTTTTT | CASSFRDFHTGELFF
. | . | TRBJ2-2 | TRBV27 | TGTGCCAGCAGTCGCGTTAGAACAGGGCACGCAGCCGGGGAGCTGTTTTTT | CASSRVRTGHAAGELFF
. | TRBD1 | TRBJ2-5 | TRBV19 | TGTGCCAGTAGTATGGGAGGGACAGGGGGAGAGACCCAGTACTTC | CASSMGGTGGETQYF
. | TRBD2 | TRBJ2-7 | TRBV7-2 | TGTGCCAGCAGCTTAGGACTAGCGGGAACCTACGAGCAGTACTTC | CASSLGLAGTYEQYF
. | TRBD2 | TRBJ2-2 | TRBV7-3 | TGTGCCAGCAGCGCCGCCGCGGGGGGGGGCACCGGGGAGCTGTTTTTT | CASSAAAGGGTGELFF
. | . | TRBJ1-3 | TRBV19 | TGTGCCAGTAGTATCGCCGGAAACACCATATATTTT | CASSIAGNTIYF
. | TRBD2 | TRBJ2-7 | TRBV7-9 | TGTGCCAGCAGCGCCGTTCGCGGGACTAGCGGGACCTACGAGCAGTACTTC | CASSAVRGTSGTYEQYF
. | . | TRBJ2-3 | TRBV28 | TGTGCCAGCAGTGGGATAACGCCTACGCAGTATTTT | CASSGITPTQYF
. | . | TRBJ2-4 | TRBV28 | TGTGCCAGCAGTTTCCAGGGAGTGAAAAACATTCAGTACTTC | CASSFQGVKNIQYF
. | TRBD1 | TRBJ1-1 | TRBV4-1 | TGCGCCAGCAGCCAGGACGAGGGGGCTCACCAGCGGACTGAAGCTTTCTTT | CASSQDEGAHQRTEAFF
. | TRBD1 | TRBJ2-7 | TRBV28 | TGTGCCAGCAGATATGACGTCTCCCGGGACAGGGGGAGGGTGCGGGAGCAGTACTTC | CASRYDVSRDRGRVREQYF
. | TRBD1 | TRBJ2-2 | TRBV7-6 | TGTGCCAGCAGCCCCGGACAGGGATACACCGGGGAGCTGTTTTTT | CASSPGQGYTGELFF
. | . | TRBJ1-3 | TRBV5-5 | TGTGCCAGCAGCTTGGGCGATGGAAACACCATATATTTT | CASSLGDGNTIYF
. | TRBD1 | TRBJ2-6 | TRBV7-6 | TGTGCCAGCTCCAGGACAGGGTCAACTGGGGCCAACGTCCTGACTTTC | CASSRTGSTGANVLTF
. | . | TRBJ2-2 | TRBV4-3 | TGCGCCAGCAGCCAAGAAAGGAAGCGGCCCACCGGGGAGCTGTTTTTT | CASSQERKRPTGELFF
. | . | TRBJ2-7 | TRBV7-6 | TGTGCCAGCAGCTTAGAAGCAAGCACCTACGAGCAGTACTTC | CASSLEASTYEQYF
. | TRBD1 | TRBJ1-4 | TRBV5-4 | TGTGCCAGCAGCTCACAGGGGGCGCATGAAAAACTGTTTTTT | CASSSQGAHEKLFF